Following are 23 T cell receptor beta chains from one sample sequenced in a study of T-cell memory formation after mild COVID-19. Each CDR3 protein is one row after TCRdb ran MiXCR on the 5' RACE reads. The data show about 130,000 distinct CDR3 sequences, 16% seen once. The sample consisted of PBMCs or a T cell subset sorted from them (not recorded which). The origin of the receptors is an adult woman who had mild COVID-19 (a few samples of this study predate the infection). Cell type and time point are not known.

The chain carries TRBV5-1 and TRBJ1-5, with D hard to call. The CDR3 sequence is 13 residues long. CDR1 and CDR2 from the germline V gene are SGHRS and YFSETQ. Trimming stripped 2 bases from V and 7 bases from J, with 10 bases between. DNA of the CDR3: TGCGCCAGCAGCTTCGCTCCCGGGCAGCCCCAGCATTTT. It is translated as CASSFAPGQPQHF.

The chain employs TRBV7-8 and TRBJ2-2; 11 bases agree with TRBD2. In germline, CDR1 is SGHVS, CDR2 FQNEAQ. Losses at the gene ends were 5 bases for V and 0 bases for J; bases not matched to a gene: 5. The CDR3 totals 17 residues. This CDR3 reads CASSGSSGGTNTGELFF. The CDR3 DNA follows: TGTGCCAGCAGCGGATCTAGCGGGGGGACGAACACCGGGGAGCTGTTTTTT.

Written as DNA, the CDR3 is TGTGCCAGCAGTCGAATCGGTGAAGCTTTCTTT. It is translated as CASSRIGEAFF. V usage is TRBV12-3 or TRBV12-4 and J usage is TRBJ1-1; D call uncertain. Between the trimmed V and J ends, which lost 5 bases and 7 bases, there was a span of 8 bases. The CDR3 is made up of 11 amino acids.

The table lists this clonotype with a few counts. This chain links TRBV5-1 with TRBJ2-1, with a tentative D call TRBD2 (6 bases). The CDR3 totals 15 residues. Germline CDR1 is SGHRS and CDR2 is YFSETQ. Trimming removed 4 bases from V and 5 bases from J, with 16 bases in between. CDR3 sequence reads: CASSAGVSGNNEQFF. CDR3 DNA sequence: TGCGCCAGCAGCGCCGGGGTTAGCGGCAACAATGAGCAGTTCTTC.

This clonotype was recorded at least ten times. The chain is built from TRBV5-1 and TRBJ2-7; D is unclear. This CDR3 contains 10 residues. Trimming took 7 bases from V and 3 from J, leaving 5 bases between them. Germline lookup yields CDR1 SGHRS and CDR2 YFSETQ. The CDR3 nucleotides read TGCGCCAGCGAGGTCTACGAGCAGTACTTC. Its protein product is CASEVYEQYF.

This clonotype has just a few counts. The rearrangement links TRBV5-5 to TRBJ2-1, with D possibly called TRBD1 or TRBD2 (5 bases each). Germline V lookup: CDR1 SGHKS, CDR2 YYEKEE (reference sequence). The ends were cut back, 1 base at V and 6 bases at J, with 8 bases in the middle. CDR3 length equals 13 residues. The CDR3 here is CASSLPGSNEQFF. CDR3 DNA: TGTGCCAGCAGCTTGCCAGGGAGCAATGAGCAGTTCTTC.

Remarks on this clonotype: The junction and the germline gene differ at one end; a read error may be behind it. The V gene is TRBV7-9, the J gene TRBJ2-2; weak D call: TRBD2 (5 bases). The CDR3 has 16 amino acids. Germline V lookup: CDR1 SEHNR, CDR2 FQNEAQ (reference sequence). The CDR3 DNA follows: TGTGCCAGCAGCTTCGGTGGCCCAGCGAACACCGGGGAGCTGTATTTT. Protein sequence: CASSFGGPANTGELYF.

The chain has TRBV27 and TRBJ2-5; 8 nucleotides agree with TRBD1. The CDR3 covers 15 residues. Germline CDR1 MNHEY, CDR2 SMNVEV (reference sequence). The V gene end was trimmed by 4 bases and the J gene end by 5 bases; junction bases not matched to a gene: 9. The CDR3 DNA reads TGTGCCAGCAGTTCTTCCGACAGGGGCAGGGAGACCCAGTACTTC. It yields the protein CASSSSDRGRETQYF.

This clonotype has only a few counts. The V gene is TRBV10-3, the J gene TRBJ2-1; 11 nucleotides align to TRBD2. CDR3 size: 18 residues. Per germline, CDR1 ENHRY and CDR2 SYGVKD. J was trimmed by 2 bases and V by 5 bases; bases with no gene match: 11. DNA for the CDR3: TGTGCCATCAGTTCCCCCTATGGGACTAGCGGAGCCTACAATGAGCAGTTCTTC. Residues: CAISSPYGTSGAYNEQFF.

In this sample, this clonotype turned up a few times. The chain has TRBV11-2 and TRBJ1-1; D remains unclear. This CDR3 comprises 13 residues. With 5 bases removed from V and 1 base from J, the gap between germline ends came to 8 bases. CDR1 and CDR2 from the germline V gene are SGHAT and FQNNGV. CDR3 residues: CASSRRSNTEAFF. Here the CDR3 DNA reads TGTGCCAGCAGCCGGCGGTCGAACACTGAAGCTTTCTTT.

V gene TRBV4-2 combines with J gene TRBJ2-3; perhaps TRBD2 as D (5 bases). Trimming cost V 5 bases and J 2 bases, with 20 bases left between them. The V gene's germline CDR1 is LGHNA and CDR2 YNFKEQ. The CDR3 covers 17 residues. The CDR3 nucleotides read TGTGCCAGCAGCTTCCGGGTCGGGCGGGCGCTCACAGATACGCAGTATTTT. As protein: CASSFRVGRALTDTQYF.

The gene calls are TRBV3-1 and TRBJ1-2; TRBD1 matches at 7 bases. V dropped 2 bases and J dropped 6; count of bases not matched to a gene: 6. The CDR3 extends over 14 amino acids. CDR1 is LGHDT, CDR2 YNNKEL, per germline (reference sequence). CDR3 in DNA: TGTGCCAGCAGCCAATTGACAGGGATTGATGGCTACACCTTC. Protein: CASSQLTGIDGYTF.

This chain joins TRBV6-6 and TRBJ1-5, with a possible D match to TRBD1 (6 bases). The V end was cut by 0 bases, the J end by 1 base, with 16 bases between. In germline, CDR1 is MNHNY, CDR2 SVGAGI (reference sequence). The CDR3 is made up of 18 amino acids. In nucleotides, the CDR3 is TGTGCCAGCAGTTACTCCCTCGCGGACAGTTCCAGCAATCAGCCCCAGCATTTT. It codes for CASSYSLADSSSNQPQHF.

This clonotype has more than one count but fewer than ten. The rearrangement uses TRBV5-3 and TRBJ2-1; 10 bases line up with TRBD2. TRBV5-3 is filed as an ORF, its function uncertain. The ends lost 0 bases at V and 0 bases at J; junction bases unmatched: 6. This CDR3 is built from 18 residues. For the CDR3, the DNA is TGTGCCAGAAGCTTGGCCCCGGCTAGCGGGAGCTCCTACAATGAGCAGTTCTTC. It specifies CARSLAPASGSSYNEQFF.

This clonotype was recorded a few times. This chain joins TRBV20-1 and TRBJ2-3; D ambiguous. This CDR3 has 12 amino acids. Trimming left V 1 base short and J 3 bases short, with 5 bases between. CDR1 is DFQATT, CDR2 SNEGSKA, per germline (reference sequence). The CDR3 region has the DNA TGCAGTGCTAGAGCCTTGACAGATACGCAGTATTTT. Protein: CSARALTDTQYF.

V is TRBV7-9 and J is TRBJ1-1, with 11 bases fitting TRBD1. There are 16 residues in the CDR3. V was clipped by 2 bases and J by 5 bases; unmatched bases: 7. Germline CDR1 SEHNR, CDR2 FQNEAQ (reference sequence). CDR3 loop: CASSLRTGGAETEAFF. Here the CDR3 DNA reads TGTGCCAGCAGCTTAAGGACAGGGGGCGCGGAAACTGAAGCTTTCTTT. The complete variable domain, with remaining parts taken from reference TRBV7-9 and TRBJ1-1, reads DTGVSQNPRHKITKRGQNVTFRCDPISEHNRLYWYRQTLGQGPEFLTYFQNEAQLEKSRLLSDRFSAERPKGSFSTLEIQRTEQGDSAMYLCASSLRTGGAETEAFFGQGTRLTVV.

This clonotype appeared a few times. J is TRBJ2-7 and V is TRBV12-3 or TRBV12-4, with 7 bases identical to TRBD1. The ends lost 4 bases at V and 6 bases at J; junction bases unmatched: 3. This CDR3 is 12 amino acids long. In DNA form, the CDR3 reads TGTGCCAGCAGTTCATCAGGGGGCGAGCAGTACTTC. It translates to CASSSSGGEQYF.

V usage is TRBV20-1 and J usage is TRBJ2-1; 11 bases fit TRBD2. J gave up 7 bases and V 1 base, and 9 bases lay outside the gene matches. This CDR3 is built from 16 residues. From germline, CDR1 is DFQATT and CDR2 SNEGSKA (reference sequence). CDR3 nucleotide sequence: TGCAGTGCTAGAGCTTTCGGGACTAGCGGCCTGAATGAGCAGTTCTTC. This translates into CSARAFGTSGLNEQFF.

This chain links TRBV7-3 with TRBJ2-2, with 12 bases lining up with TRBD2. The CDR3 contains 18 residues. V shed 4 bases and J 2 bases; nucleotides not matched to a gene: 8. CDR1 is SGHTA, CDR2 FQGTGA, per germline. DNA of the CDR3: TGTGCCAGCAGCTCCGGACTAGCGGGAATGGGTAACACCGGGGAGCTGTTTTTT. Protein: CASSSGLAGMGNTGELFF.

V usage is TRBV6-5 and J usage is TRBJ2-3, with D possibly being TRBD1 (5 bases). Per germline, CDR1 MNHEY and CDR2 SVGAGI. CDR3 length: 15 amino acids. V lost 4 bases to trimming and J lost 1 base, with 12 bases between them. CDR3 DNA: TGTGCCAGCAGTTTAAGGGGATTCGGCACAGATACGCAGTATTTT. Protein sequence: CASSLRGFGTDTQYF.

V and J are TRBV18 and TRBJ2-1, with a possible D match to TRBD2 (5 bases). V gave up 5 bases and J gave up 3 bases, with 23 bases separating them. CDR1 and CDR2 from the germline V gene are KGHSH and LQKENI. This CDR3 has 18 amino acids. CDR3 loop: CASSDLGILIKDYNEQFF. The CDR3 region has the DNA TGTGCCAGCTCAGACCTCGGGATCTTAATAAAAGACTACAATGAGCAGTTCTTC.

The CDR3 is CASSLPSGTNDEQFF. In DNA, the CDR3 is TGCGCCAGCAGCTTACCCAGCGGTACTAACGATGAGCAGTTCTTC. V and J are TRBV5-1 and TRBJ2-1, with D perhaps TRBD2 (5 bases). CDR3 length: 15 residues. Trimming cost V 2 bases and J 8 bases, with 17 bases left between them. Germline loops: CDR1 SGHRS, CDR2 YFSETQ.

CDR3 bases: TGTGCCATCAGTGACTTTTCCTACGAGCAGTACTTC. It yields the protein CAISDFSYEQYF. The chain joins TRBV10-3 to TRBJ2-7; D unresolved. Germline CDR1 reads ENHRY; CDR2 reads SYGVKD. V lost 3 bases to trimming and J lost 1 base, with 4 bases between them. This CDR3 contains 12 residues.